A selection of T cell receptor beta chains follows, all from one sample in a study of T-cell memory formation after mild COVID-19. TCRdb passed the 5' RACE reads through MiXCR, listing each CDR3 protein once. This sample has about 210,000 distinct CDR3 sequences, with about 10% found just once. The sequencing input was PBMCs or a T cell subset sorted from them (not recorded which). All receptors come from a man younger than 35 who had mild COVID-19 (a few samples of this study predate the infection). Cell type and time point are not known. Both conserved end residues are part of each CDR3. Each record gives: CDR3 length, V gene, J gene, D gene, clone size, CDR3 DNA, CDR3 protein. D genes are given only for firm matches. Size is stated for part of the rows, as once, few or many counts, or as a class when the clone is expanded.

>12|TRBV12-3/TRBV12-4|TRBJ1-4|.|.
TGTGCCAGCAGTTTTCGGGTAGAAAAACTGTTTTTT
CASSFRVEKLFF
>15|TRBV4-2|TRBJ2-3|TRBD2|few
TGTGCCAGCTCGGGGACTAGCGGGGGGTCAGATACGCAGTATTTT
CASSGTSGGSDTQYF
>15|TRBV20-1|TRBJ2-3|TRBD2|.
TGCAGTGCTAGAGATGTAGCGGGGGGGCCTGATACGCAGTATTTT
CSARDVAGGPDTQYF
>11|TRBV28|TRBJ1-1|TRBD1|few
TGCCACAGGGGTTTTCATACTGAAGCTTTCTTT
CHRGFHTEAFF
>19|TRBV7-8|TRBJ1-4|.|many
TGTGCCAGCAGCCCCCGGGACACAATTTCCCCGCTAACTAATGAAAAACTGTTTTTT
CASSPRDTISPLTNEKLFF
>16|TRBV27|TRBJ2-1|TRBD1|.
TGTGCCAGCAGCCACGGCCTGAGGACAGGGAGCAATGAGCAGTTCTTC
CASSHGLRTGSNEQFF
>15|TRBV28|TRBJ1-5|TRBD1|few
TGTGCCAGCAGTTCGGCGGGACAGGGTAATCAGCCCCAGCATTTT
CASSSAGQGNQPQHF
>14|TRBV5-6|TRBJ2-3|.|.
TGTGCCAGCAGCTTGAGGAGCTATACGGATACGCAGTATTTT
CASSLRSYTDTQYF
>14|TRBV7-9|TRBJ1-1|.|.
TGTGCCATCTCGAGAAACGTAGGTAACACTGAAGCTTTCTTT
CAISRNVGNTEAFF
>13|TRBV14|TRBJ1-3|.|few
TGTGCCAGCAGCCCCAATTTCCGTAACACCATATATTTT
CASSPNFRNTIYF
>15|TRBV4-2|TRBJ2-5|TRBD2|.
TGTGCCAGCAGCCGAGCGGGGGGAGAAATGGCTACCCAGTACTTC
CASSRAGGEMATQYF
>14|TRBV5-6|TRBJ2-5|.|.
TGTGCCAGCAGCTTGAGGGGACCTCAGCCCGCCCAGTACTTC
CASSLRGPQPAQYF
>12|TRBV3-1|TRBJ1-1|TRBD1|many
TGTGCCAGCAGCCAGGCTAGGACAGGCGCTTTCTTT
CASSQARTGAFF
>12|TRBV28|TRBJ1-1|.|.
TGTGCCAGCAGCACGACCCGGACTGAAGCTTTCTTT
CASSTTRTEAFF
>15|TRBV7-9|TRBJ1-1|TRBD1|.
TGTGCCAGCAGCCCGGCGAAGGGGGCTGACACTGAAGCTTTCTTT
CASSPAKGADTEAFF
>17|TRBV7-2|TRBJ2-3|TRBD2|few
TGTGCCAGCAGCGCCCAAACTAGCGGGGGGTCGGCAGATACGCAGTATTTT
CASSAQTSGGSADTQYF
>12|TRBV7-9|TRBJ2-3|TRBD2|few
TGTGCCAGCCTAGCGGGGGGAGATACGCAGTATTTT
CASLAGGDTQYF
>15|TRBV7-9|TRBJ2-3|TRBD1|few
TGTGCCAGCAGCCCCAGACAGGGGGCGTTATATACGCAGTATTTT
CASSPRQGALYTQYF
>13|TRBV20-1|TRBJ2-1|TRBD1|few
TGCAGTGTTGAGGACAGGGTATACAATGAGCAGTTCTTC
CSVEDRVYNEQFF
>17|TRBV19|TRBJ1-5|TRBD1|few
TGTGCCAGTAGTATAGATATTCGACAGGGGGCGGATCAGCCCCAGCATTTT
CASSIDIRQGADQPQHF
>13|TRBV6-1|TRBJ1-6|.|.
TGTGCCAGCATGGGGCGGAATAATTCACCCCTCCACTTT
CASMGRNNSPLHF
>13|TRBV4-1|TRBJ1-1|.|few
TGCGCCAGCAGCCACCCTGGGGGAGTGCTGGCTTTCTTT
CASSHPGGVLAFF
>12|TRBV28|TRBJ1-1|.|few
TGTGCCAGCAGTTTATGGAGCACTGAAGCTTTCTTT
CASSLWSTEAFF
>17|TRBV6-2/TRBV6-3|TRBJ2-3|.|.
TGTGCCAGCAGGCCCACTCGGTTAGCTTCTAGCACAGATACGCAGTATTTT
CASRPTRLASSTDTQYF
>12|TRBV10-3|TRBJ1-1|.|.
TGTGCCATCAGGGGGGCAGGGGCTGAAGCTTTCTTT
CAIRGAGAEAFF
>15|TRBV7-3|TRBJ2-7|TRBD1|.
TGTGCCAGCAGCCTGGGACAGGGTAGCGCCTACGAGCAGTACTTC
CASSLGQGSAYEQYF
>13|TRBV20-1|TRBJ1-2|.|many
TGCAGTGCTAGATCGGGGGCTAACTATGGCTACACCTTC
CSARSGANYGYTF
>12|TRBV20-1|TRBJ1-6|.|few
TGCAGTGCTAGAGAGCTCCTTTCACCCCTCCACTTT
CSARELLSPLHF
>15|TRBV25-1|TRBJ2-3|TRBD2|few
TGTGCCAGCAGTGAAGGCGGGGGGGACACAGATACGCAGTATTTT
CASSEGGGDTDTQYF
>13|TRBV7-6|TRBJ2-1|TRBD2|few
TGTGCCAGCGGGGCGGGGGGGCCAGGGGAGCAGTTCTTC
CASGAGGPGEQFF
>16|TRBV18|TRBJ1-1|.|few
TGTGCCAGCTCACCATCTGTAGTTTCGGGGAGCGGTGAAGCTTTCTTT
CASSPSVVSGSGEAFF
>11|TRBV11-2|TRBJ1-1|.|.
TGTGCCAGCAGCGTCGACAGAGAAGCTTTCTTT
CASSVDREAFF
>13|TRBV20-1|TRBJ2-2|.|few
TGCAGTGCTACAGGGAGGACGACCGGGGAGCTGTTTTTT
CSATGRTTGELFF
>13|TRBV20-1|TRBJ2-5|.|.
TGCAGTGCTAGAGATAAGGCCGGAGAGACCCAGTACTTC
CSARDKAGETQYF
>16|TRBV12-5|TRBJ2-3|TRBD2|few
TGTGCTAGTGGTTTGGGCGGGGGGGCCCCCGAAGATACGCAGTATTTT
CASGLGGGAPEDTQYF
>15|TRBV7-7|TRBJ2-1|TRBD2|many
TGTGCCAGCAGCTATAGGCTAGCGGGGTGGAATGAGCAGTTCTTC
CASSYRLAGWNEQFF
>14|TRBV5-1|TRBJ1-1|TRBD1|.
TGCGCCAGCAGCTTTATGACAGGGGCTACTGAAGCTTTCTTT
CASSFMTGATEAFF
>12|TRBV29-1|TRBJ1-1|.|.
TGCAGCGTTGGGAGCATGAACACTGAAGCTTTCTTT
CSVGSMNTEAFF
>15|TRBV4-1|TRBJ1-5|.|.
TGCGCCAGCAGCCAAGAGGGTGGCCGCAATCAGCCCCAGCATTTT
CASSQEGGRNQPQHF
>14|TRBV18|TRBJ1-5|TRBD1|.
TGTGCCAGCTCACCGGACAGGGGTGATCAGCCCCAGCATTTT
CASSPDRGDQPQHF